The 29 T cell receptor beta chains listed next were all sequenced from one sample in a study of blood T cell repertoires in COVID-19. Sequenced by immunoSEQ multiplex PCR; TCRdb stores in-frame clones only, minus some. The sample carries around 220,000 clones, 75% to 85% recorded once. The sequenced sample was peripheral blood. The receptors shown here come from a woman older than 75 with COVID-19, enrolled during active disease.

The CDR3 DNA sequence: TGTGCTAGTGCCCCGGGACACTTTGAAGCTTTCTTT. It yields the protein CASAPGHFEAFF. This sequence joins TRBV12-5 and TRBJ1-1, with a possible D match to TRBD1 (6 bases). CDR3 length equals 12 residues. Trimming pared 7 bases from V and 7 bases from J, leaving 13 bases between. Germline CDR1 LGHNT, CDR2 FRNRAP.

This chain joins TRBV6-5 and TRBJ1-2; a possible D gene is TRBD1 (6 bases). The CDR3 is made up of 14 amino acids. Trimming took off 0 bases at V and 9 bases at J, with 14 bases between the two ends. Germline CDR1 reads MNHEY; CDR2 reads SVGAGI. The CDR3 coding sequence is TGTGCCAGCAGTTACTCGGGGGGGCTTGATAGCTACACCTTC. Translated: CASSYSGGLDSYTF.

This chain uses TRBV6-5 with TRBJ2-2; 13 nucleotides align to TRBD2. CDR1 MNHEY and CDR2 SVGAGI come from the germline V gene. The CDR3 totals 14 residues. Trimming at V came to 6 bases and at J to 8 bases, leaving 3 bases not matched to a gene. The CDR3, as DNA: TGTGCCAGCAGAAGACTAGCGGGAGGTGGGGAGCTGTTTTTT. Protein: CASRRLAGGGELFF.

A single count supports this clone. This chain links TRBV5-4 with TRBJ2-4; 9 bases match TRBD2. The CDR3 totals 17 residues. Trimming took 2 bases from V and 3 from J; bases not matched to a gene: 9. CDR1 and CDR2 from the germline V gene are SGHNT and YYREEE (reference sequence). The CDR3 is CASSFPASGAGKNIQYF. The CDR3 region has the DNA TGTGCCAGCAGCTTTCCGGCTAGCGGGGCGGGCAAAAACATTCAGTACTTC.

The CDR3 DNA reads TGTGCCAGCAGTGAAGCAGCCCAATACGAGCAGTACTTC. Protein sequence: CASSEAAQYEQYF. The gene calls are TRBV6-1 and TRBJ2-7; D gene ambiguous. With 0 bases removed from V and 4 bases from J, the gap between germline ends came to 7 bases. CDR1 is MNHNS and CDR2 is SASEGT in the germline V gene. The CDR3 has 13 amino acids.

In its sample, this clone was seen a few times. V usage is TRBV18 and J usage is TRBJ2-7; TRBD1 matches at 7 bases. CDR1 and CDR2 from the germline V gene are KGHSH and LQKENI. The CDR3 covers 14 residues. The trim removed 5 bases at V and 5 bases at J, leaving 9 bases unmatched. The chain's CDR3 is CASSTGTATNEQYF. DNA for the CDR3: TGTGCCAGCTCAACCGGGACAGCTACTAACGAGCAGTACTTC.

The chain has TRBV11-2 and TRBJ2-5, with a tentative D call TRBD1 (5 bases). This CDR3 is 12 amino acids long. V dropped 2 bases and J dropped 4 bases, with 5 bases sitting between them. Per germline, CDR1 SGHAT and CDR2 FQNNGV. The CDR3 bases are TGTGCCAGCAGCTTAAGGGGAGAGACCCAGTACTTC. Protein: CASSLRGETQYF. The full variable domain, in which reference TRBV11-2 and TRBJ2-5 provide the parts outside the CDR3, is EAGVAQSPRYKIIEKRQSVAFWCNPISGHATLYWYQQILGQGPKLLIQFQNNGVVDDSQLPKDRFSAERLKGVDSTLKIQPAKLEDSAVYLCASSLRGETQYFGPGTRLLVL.

This sequence joins TRBV6-5 and TRBJ1-2, with TRBD1 as a possible D gene (5 bases). CDR3 size: 13 residues. V gave up 5 bases and J gave up 6 bases, with 13 bases separating them. The germline gives CDR1 MNHEY, CDR2 SVGAGI. The CDR3 spells CASSRLTADGYTF. In nucleotides, the CDR3 is TGTGCCAGCAGTCGGTTGACAGCTGATGGCTACACCTTC.

V usage is TRBV7-3 and J usage is TRBJ2-2; D might be TRBD2 (5 bases). The CDR3 extends over 14 amino acids. Looked up from germline, CDR1 is SGHTA and CDR2 is FQGTGA. V was clipped by 2 bases and J by 1 base, with 5 bases between them. CDR3 protein: CASSLGGNTGELFF. DNA for the CDR3: TGTGCCAGCAGCTTAGGAGGGAACACCGGGGAGCTGTTTTTT.

Turning to this clone: Other nucleotide sequences in the sample specify the same CDR3. This sequence joins TRBV7-2 and TRBJ2-5, with 7 bases fitting TRBD2. Per germline, CDR1 SGHTA and CDR2 FQGNSA. This CDR3 region has 14 residues. The junction had 4 bases not matched to a gene; V was cut back by 5 bases and J by 1 base. The CDR3 bases are TGTGCCAGCAGCCCTGGCGGGGGCCAAGAGACCCAGTACTTC. Protein product: CASSPGGGQETQYF.

The chain has TRBV28 and TRBJ1-5; 8 bases match TRBD1. This CDR3 region has 16 residues. The V and J ends lost 7 bases and 5 bases, in that order; junction bases with no gene match: 13. Germline-derived CDR1 and CDR2 are MDHEN and SYDVKM. The CDR3 is CASTPRQGRGDQPQHF. In nucleotides, the CDR3 is TGTGCCAGCACCCCCCGACAGGGGAGAGGGGATCAGCCCCAGCATTTT.

This chain links TRBV5-5 with TRBJ2-5; weak D call: TRBD1 (6 bases). The germline V and J ends were trimmed by 4 bases and 2 bases, with 15 bases remaining between them. Germline loops: CDR1 SGHKS, CDR2 YYEKEE (reference sequence). The CDR3 extends over 15 amino acids. The CDR3, as DNA: TGTGCCAGCAGCCCGACAGGACCCGCTCAAGAGACCCAGTACTTC. The encoded protein is CASSPTGPAQETQYF.

The chain links TRBV28 to TRBJ2-5; TRBD1 might be the D (6 bases). In germline, CDR1 is MDHEN, CDR2 SYDVKM. The CDR3 is 15 residues long. V gave up 4 bases and J gave up 5 bases, with 17 bases separating them. The CDR3 spells CASSSLHGQWETQYF. CDR3 coding DNA: TGTGCCAGCAGTTCCCTCCACGGACAGTGGGAGACCCAGTACTTC. The whole variable domain, filled in from reference TRBV28 and TRBJ2-5, reads DVKVTQSSRYLVKRTGEKVFLECVQDMDHENMFWYRQDPGLGLRLIYFSYDVKMKEKGDIPEGYSVSREKKERFSLILESASTNQTSMYLCASSSLHGQWETQYFGPGTRLLVL.

This chain connects TRBV12-3 or TRBV12-4 to TRBJ1-1; possibly TRBD1 for D (6 bases). The V end was cut by 1 base, the J end by 9 bases, with 12 bases between. The CDR3 runs 13 residues. The CDR3 sequence: CASSLGGGSKAFF. The CDR3 nucleotides read TGTGCCAGCAGTTTAGGGGGGGGCAGCAAAGCTTTCTTT.

J is TRBJ1-1 and V is TRBV5-1, with 7 bases lining up with TRBD1. The CDR3 is 17 amino acids. Per the germline V gene, CDR1 is SGHRS and CDR2 is YFSETQ. After removal of 4 bases from V and 4 bases from J, the junction contained 16 bases not matched to a gene. The CDR3 region is CASSKDKGANRLTEAFF. DNA for the CDR3: TGCGCCAGCAGCAAGGACAAGGGGGCGAATAGGCTCACTGAAGCTTTCTTT.

V gene TRBV5-1 combines with J gene TRBJ2-7; TRBD1 might be the D (6 bases). The germline gives CDR1 SGHRS, CDR2 YFSETQ. V was shortened by 0 bases and J by 0 bases, with 10 bases between the two germline ends. This CDR3 has 15 amino acids. CDR3 sequence (DNA): TGCGCCAGCAGCTTGGCCCCAGGGGACTCCTACGAGCAGTACTTC. Its translation is CASSLAPGDSYEQYF. Full variable domain (rest looked up from reference TRBV5-1 and TRBJ2-7): KAGVTQTPRYLIKTRGQQVTLSCSPISGHRSVSWYQQTPGQGLQFLFEYFSETQRNKGNFPGRFSGRQFSNSRSEMNVSTLELGDSALYLCASSLAPGDSYEQYFGPGTRLTVT.

The rearrangement uses TRBV30 and TRBJ1-1; TRBD1 aligns across 7 bases. Germline V lookup: CDR1 GTSNPN, CDR2 SVGIG (reference sequence). This CDR3 is 16 amino acids long. Losses at the gene ends were 0 bases for V and 0 bases for J; bases not matched to a gene: 7. CDR3 nucleotides: TGTGCCTGGAGTGTCAGGGACAGAGACCTGAACACTGAAGCTTTCTTT. Translating it yields CAWSVRDRDLNTEAFF.

The chain is built from TRBV9 and TRBJ2-1, with TRBD2 identical over 9 bases. With 3 bases clipped from V and 4 bases from J, the junction kept 5 bases outside the gene matches. CDR3 size: 15 residues. Germline CDR1 and CDR2: SGDLS and YYNGEE. The CDR3 loop reads CASSAQREAYNEQFF. In DNA form, the CDR3 reads TGTGCCAGCAGCGCCCAGCGGGAGGCTTACAATGAGCAGTTCTTC.

This chain joins TRBV27 and TRBJ2-2, with 9 bases aligning to TRBD2. CDR3 length: 14 amino acids. Germline values: CDR1 MNHEY, CDR2 SMNVEV (reference sequence). J lost 9 bases, V lost 5 bases, and 7 bases had no gene match. CDR3 loop: CASSLRTSARELFF. The DNA for the CDR3 is TGTGCCAGCAGTCTTAGGACTAGCGCCCGGGAGCTGTTTTTT.

The V and J genes are TRBV18 and TRBJ1-1; unclear D gene. Deletions cut 2 bases from V and 1 base from J, with 8 bases between. This CDR3 is built from 14 residues. CDR1 is KGHSH and CDR2 is LQKENI in the germline V gene. The CDR3 protein is CASSPVTTNTEAFF. The CDR3 region has the DNA TGTGCCAGCTCACCAGTGACAACGAACACTGAAGCTTTCTTT.

The rearrangement joins TRBV28 to TRBJ1-4, with D uncertain. V was clipped by 4 bases and J by 0 bases, with 9 bases between them. The CDR3 runs to 15 residues. Germline lookup yields CDR1 MDHEN and CDR2 SYDVKM. DNA for the CDR3: TGTGCCAGCAGTTCGACAAAGACAACTAATGAAAAACTGTTTTTT. Residues: CASSSTKTTNEKLFF.

This clone was recorded once. This rearrangement joins TRBV5-1 to TRBJ1-2; TRBD1 aligns across 10 bases. CDR3 length equals 13 residues. The germline gives CDR1 SGHRS, CDR2 YFSETQ. Trimming cost V 2 bases and J 6 bases; bases outside gene matches: 1. The CDR3 DNA reads TGCGCCAGCAGCTTAGGGACAGGGGATGGCTACACCTTC. Translating it yields CASSLGTGDGYTF.

This clone was observed once. The V gene is TRBV2, the J gene TRBJ1-5; no reliable D call. The V and J ends lost 4 bases and 4 bases respectively, with 14 bases between them. The germline V gene encodes CDR1 SNHLY and CDR2 FYNNEI. The CDR3 spans 15 residues. The CDR3 sequence is CASSVLRVGNQPQHF. CDR3 nucleotides: TGTGCCAGCAGTGTGCTCCGGGTAGGAAATCAGCCCCAGCATTTT.

This chain links TRBV2 with TRBJ2-2; 12 bases are shared with TRBD2. Germline V gene sequence: CDR1 SNHLY, CDR2 FYNNEI. The CDR3 loop spans 16 amino acids. V was clipped by 10 bases and J by 1 base; unmatched bases: 7. The CDR3 reads CAIPLAGGRNTGELFF. Here the CDR3 DNA reads TGTGCCATACCGCTAGCGGGAGGGCGGAACACCGGGGAGCTGTTTTTT.

This chain connects TRBV7-2 to TRBJ1-2; D is perhaps TRBD1 (6 bases). V was shortened by 0 bases and J by 0 bases, with 11 bases between the two germline ends. Germline values: CDR1 SGHTA, CDR2 FQGNSA. This CDR3 is 16 amino acids long. The DNA of the CDR3 is TGTGCCAGCAGCTTAGCGCCGGGACACCCTAACTATGGCTACACCTTC. Its protein is CASSLAPGHPNYGYTF.

This chain uses TRBV9 with TRBJ1-4; D is uncertain. V shed 3 bases and J shed 1 base, with 7 bases lying between them. Germline V gene lookup returns CDR1 SGDLS and CDR2 YYNGEE. The CDR3 spans 14 residues. Here the CDR3 DNA reads TGTGCCAGCAGCGGCGCGGAAACTAATGAAAAACTGTTTTTT. It is translated as CASSGAETNEKLFF.

The V call is TRBV5-4, the J call TRBJ2-2, with 7 bases fitting TRBD2. The CDR3 is 16 residues long. Germline V gene data show CDR1 as SGHNT and CDR2 as YYREEE (reference sequence). J was trimmed by 5 bases and V by 0 bases; bases with no gene match: 7. CDR3 loop: CASSLAGGRKTGELFF. CDR3 nucleotides: TGTGCCAGCAGCTTGGCCGGGGGGAGGAAAACCGGGGAGCTGTTTTTT.

The chain has TRBV11-2 and TRBJ2-2; TRBD2 aligns across 8 bases. The CDR3 sequence is 15 residues long. After removal of 4 bases from V and 3 bases from J, the junction contained 4 bases not matched to a gene. Germline lookup yields CDR1 SGHAT and CDR2 FQNNGV. As DNA, the CDR3 is TGTGCCAGCAGCTGGAGCGGGAGCGACACCGGGGAGCTGTTTTTT. Encoded protein: CASSWSGSDTGELFF.

The gene calls are TRBV7-2 and TRBJ2-7, with D perhaps TRBD2 (6 bases). The germline V and J ends were trimmed by 2 bases and 6 bases, with 17 bases remaining between them. CDR1 and CDR2 (germline): SGHTA, FQGNSA. This CDR3 spans 15 amino acids. The CDR3 DNA sequence: TGTGCCAGCAGCTTAAGGGGTTGGGGGGAGGCCGAGCAGTACTTC. It codes for CASSLRGWGEAEQYF.